Shown below are 13 T cell receptor beta chains from a single sample sequenced in a study of shared clonotypes between healthy human individuals. CD8 cells regarded as naive lacked CD45RO, were positively chosen for CCR7, and omitted terminally differentiated effector memory CD45RA+ cells. Method: immunoSEQ multiplex PCR; TCRdb's copy keeps in-frame clones and lacks some. The sample lists hundreds of thousands of clones; around 96% were seen once. Material: naive CD8+ T cells sorted from blood. The receptors were gathered from a woman aged 25-40 years in good health.

This chain uses TRBV21-1 with TRBJ2-6; TRBD2, the table's D call, lacks a check against the DNA. TRBV21-1 has pseudogene status. This CDR3 spans 16 amino acids. CDR3 sequence: CASTGGTGPGANVLTF. In DNA, the CDR3 is TGTGCCAGCACCGGGGGGACCGGACCTGGGGCCAACGTCCTGACTTTC.

The rearrangement joins TRBV27 to TRBJ2-7; 10 nucleotides match TRBD2. The germline V gene encodes CDR1 MNHEY and CDR2 SMNVEV (reference sequence). With 5 bases clipped from V and 1 base from J, the junction kept 2 bases outside the gene matches. The CDR3 is 14 amino acids. CDR3 sequence reads: CASSILAGSYEQYF. CDR3 DNA sequence: TGTGCCAGCAGTATACTAGCGGGGTCCTACGAGCAGTACTTC.

V usage is TRBV28 and J usage is TRBJ1-3; D possibly corresponds to TRBD1 (6 bases). Trimming shortened V by 2 bases and J by 2 bases, and 7 bases separated the two germline ends. CDR3 length equals 14 residues. Germline CDR1 and CDR2: MDHEN and SYDVKM. Here the CDR3 reads CASSLTGTGNTIYF. CDR3 nucleotide sequence: TGTGCCAGCAGTTTAACAGGGACTGGAAACACCATATATTTT. Full variable domain (remainder filled in from reference TRBV28 and TRBJ1-3): DVKVTQSSRYLVKRTGEKVFLECVQDMDHENMFWYRQDPGLGLRLIYFSYDVKMKEKGDIPEGYSVSREKKERFSLILESASTNQTSMYLCASSLTGTGNTIYFGEGSWLTVV.

The V gene is TRBV2, the J gene TRBJ2-1; D is unclear. Trimming took 6 bases from V and 4 from J, leaving 10 bases between them. Germline loops: CDR1 SNHLY, CDR2 FYNNEI. The CDR3 is 13 amino acids. The CDR3 here is CASSGPRYNEQFF. CDR3 DNA: TGTGCCAGCAGCGGACCTAGATACAATGAGCAGTTCTTC.

The rearrangement joins TRBV7-9 to TRBJ2-7, with 7 bases aligning to TRBD2. The junction had 6 bases not matched to a gene; V was cut back by 4 bases and J by 3 bases. The CDR3 loop spans 14 amino acids. The germline gives CDR1 SEHNR, CDR2 FQNEAQ (reference sequence). The CDR3: CASSSRTSDYEQYF. Here the CDR3 DNA reads TGTGCCAGCAGCTCCCGGACTAGTGACTACGAGCAGTACTTC.

The chain combines TRBV27 with TRBJ2-3; D is ambiguous. The V gene's germline CDR1 is MNHEY and CDR2 SMNVEV (reference sequence). The CDR3 has 14 amino acids. The V and J ends lost 3 bases and 1 base respectively, with 8 bases between them. CDR3 loop: CASSLTGGTDTQYF. For the CDR3, the DNA is TGTGCCAGCAGTTTGACTGGAGGCACAGATACGCAGTATTTT.

The chain joins TRBV29-1 to TRBJ2-7; TRBD1 or TRBD2 may be the D gene (5 bases each). This CDR3 is 13 amino acids long. Germline V gene sequence: CDR1 SQVTM, CDR2 ANQGSEA. Trimming cost V 6 bases and J 3 bases, with 15 bases left between them. The CDR3 here is CSVGDGLNYEQYF. DNA for the CDR3: TGCAGCGTGGGGGACGGACTCAACTACGAGCAGTACTTC.

The chain uses TRBV5-4 and TRBJ2-1, with 8 bases matching TRBD2. With V trimmed by 1 base and J by 10 bases, 10 bases remained unmatched. The germline CDR1 and CDR2 sequences are SGHNT and YYREEE (reference sequence). The CDR3 is 15 amino acids. The CDR3 loop reads CASSLQLAGPGEQFF. CDR3 in DNA: TGTGCCAGCAGCTTGCAGCTAGCGGGCCCGGGGGAGCAGTTCTTC.

The chain links TRBV5-4 to TRBJ1-1; D is unclear. This CDR3 has 12 residues. Germline V CDR1 and CDR2: SGHNT, YYREEE (reference sequence). V dropped 3 bases and J dropped 6 bases, with 9 bases sitting between them. CDR3 nucleotides: TGTGCCAGCAGCTCCGTCGGGCCTGAAGCTTTCTTT. Encoded protein: CASSSVGPEAFF.

The rearrangement uses TRBV2 and TRBJ1-2; D call uncertain. The CDR3 consists of 14 residues. The V and J ends lost 2 bases and 0 bases respectively, with 7 bases between them. Germline lookup yields CDR1 SNHLY and CDR2 FYNNEI. Written as DNA, the CDR3 is TGTGCCAGCAGTGAATACCCCTCTAACTATGGCTACACCTTC. Translated, it gives CASSEYPSNYGYTF.

The table lists this clone with a count of one. The chain joins TRBV4-2 to TRBJ2-5; 8 bases agree with TRBD2. The V and J ends lost 0 bases and 4 bases, in that order; junction bases with no gene match: 4. CDR3 length equals 15 residues. CDR1 LGHNA and CDR2 YNFKEQ come from the germline V gene. CDR3 region: CASSQDWAGGETQYF. As DNA, the CDR3 is TGTGCCAGCAGCCAAGATTGGGCGGGAGGAGAGACCCAGTACTTC.

The chain is built from TRBV27 and TRBJ2-7; 8 nucleotides line up with TRBD2. The CDR3 sequence is 13 residues long. V lost 7 bases to trimming and J lost 7 bases; unmatched junction nucleotides: 9. Germline-derived CDR1 and CDR2 are MNHEY and SMNVEV (reference sequence). The CDR3 nucleotides read TGTGCCAGCAACCAACCACCGGGGGGGGAGCAGTACTTC. Residues: CASNQPPGGEQYF.

The rearrangement joins TRBV7-9 to TRBJ2-7; the D gene is possibly TRBD2 (6 bases). The germline V and J ends were trimmed by 5 bases and 2 bases, with 10 bases remaining between them. Germline V gene lookup returns CDR1 SEHNR and CDR2 FQNEAQ (reference sequence). CDR3 length equals 13 residues. CDR3 amino acids: CASSVAGTYEQYF. In DNA, the CDR3 is TGTGCCAGCAGCGTGGCGGGAACCTACGAGCAGTACTTC.